The T cell receptor beta chain described here comes from a study of patients and donors after allogeneic stem cell transplantation. TCRdb redid the calling of the RT-PCR reads with MiXCR, one entry per CDR3 protein. The sample holds roughly 940,000 distinct CDR3 sequences, approximately 18% seen once. From germline, CDR1 is MNHEY and CDR2 SVGEGT. CDR3 length: 20 residues. J gave up 6 bases and V 0 bases, and 22 bases lay outside the gene matches. The source material was blood, either unsorted or a sorted T cell fraction (not recorded which). V is TRBV6-2 or TRBV6-3 and J is TRBJ2-7, with 8 bases matching TRBD1. The clonotype was recovered from a human donor who was either an allogeneic HSCT recipient or a stem cell or donor lymphocyte infusion donor (not recorded which). It is not recorded whose cells these are; they may come from a transplant donor. In nucleotides, the CDR3 is TGTGCCAGCAGTTACTCGGTGGACAGGGTTGGGGTCTCTGCGTATACCGAGCAGTACTTC. It codes for CASSYSVDRVGVSAYTEQYF.